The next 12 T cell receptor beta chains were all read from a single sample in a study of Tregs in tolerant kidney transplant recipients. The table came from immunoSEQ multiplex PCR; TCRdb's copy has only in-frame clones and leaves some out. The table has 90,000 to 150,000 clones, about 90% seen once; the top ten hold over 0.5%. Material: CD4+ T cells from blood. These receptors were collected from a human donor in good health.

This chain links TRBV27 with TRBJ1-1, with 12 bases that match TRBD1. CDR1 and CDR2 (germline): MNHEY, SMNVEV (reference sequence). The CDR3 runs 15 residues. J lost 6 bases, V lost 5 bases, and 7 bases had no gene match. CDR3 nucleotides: TGTGCCAGCAGTCCCCGGGACAGGGGGCTTGCTGAAGCTTTCTTT. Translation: CASSPRDRGLAEAFF.

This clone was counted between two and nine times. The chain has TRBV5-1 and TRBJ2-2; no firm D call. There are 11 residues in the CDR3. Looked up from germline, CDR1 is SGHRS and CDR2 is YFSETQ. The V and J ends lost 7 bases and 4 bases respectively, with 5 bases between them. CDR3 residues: CASSGTGELFF. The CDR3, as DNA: TGCGCCAGCTCCGGCACCGGGGAGCTGTTTTTT.

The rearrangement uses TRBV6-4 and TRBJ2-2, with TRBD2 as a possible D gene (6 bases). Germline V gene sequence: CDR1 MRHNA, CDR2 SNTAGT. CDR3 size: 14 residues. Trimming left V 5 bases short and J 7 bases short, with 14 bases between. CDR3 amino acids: CASSTSRNFGELFF. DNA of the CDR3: TGTGCCAGCAGTACTAGCAGAAACTTCGGGGAGCTGTTTTTT.

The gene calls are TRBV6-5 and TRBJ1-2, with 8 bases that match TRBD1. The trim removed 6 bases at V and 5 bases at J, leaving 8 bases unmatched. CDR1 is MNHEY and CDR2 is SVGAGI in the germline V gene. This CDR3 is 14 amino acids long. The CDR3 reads CASRTQGARYGYTF. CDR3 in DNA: TGTGCCAGCAGAACCCAGGGGGCGCGGTATGGCTACACCTTC.

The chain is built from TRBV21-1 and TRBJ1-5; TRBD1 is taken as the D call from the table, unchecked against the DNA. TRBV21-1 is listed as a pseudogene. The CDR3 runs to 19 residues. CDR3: CASSLPVWTGPSGNQPQHF. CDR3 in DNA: TGTGCCAGCAGCCTACCAGTTTGGACAGGCCCTTCGGGCAATCAGCCCCAGCATTTT.

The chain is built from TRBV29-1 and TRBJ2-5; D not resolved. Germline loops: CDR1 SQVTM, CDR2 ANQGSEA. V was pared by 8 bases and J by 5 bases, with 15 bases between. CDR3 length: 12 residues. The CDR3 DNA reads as TGCAGCTATAACCATCTAGGCGAGACCCAGTACTTC. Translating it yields CSYNHLGETQYF.

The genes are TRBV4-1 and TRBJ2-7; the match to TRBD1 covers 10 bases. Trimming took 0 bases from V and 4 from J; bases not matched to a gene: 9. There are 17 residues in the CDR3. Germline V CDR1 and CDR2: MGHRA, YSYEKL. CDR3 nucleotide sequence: TGCGCCAGCAGCCAAGATGGTAGGACAGGGGGTAGGTACGAGCAGTACTTC. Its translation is CASSQDGRTGGRYEQYF.

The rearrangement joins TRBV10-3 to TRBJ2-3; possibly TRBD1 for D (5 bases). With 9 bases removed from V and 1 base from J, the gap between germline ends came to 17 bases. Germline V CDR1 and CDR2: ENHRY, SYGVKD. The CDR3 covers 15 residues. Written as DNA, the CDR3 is TGTGCCATTGCTCAAGTTCAACAGGGCACAGATACGCAGTATTTT. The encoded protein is CAIAQVQQGTDTQYF.

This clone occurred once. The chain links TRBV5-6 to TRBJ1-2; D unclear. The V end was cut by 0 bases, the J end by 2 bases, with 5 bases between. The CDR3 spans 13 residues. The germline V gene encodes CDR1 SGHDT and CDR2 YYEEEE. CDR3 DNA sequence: TGTGCCAGCAGCTTGGACACAAACTATGGCTACACCTTC. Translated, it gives CASSLDTNYGYTF.

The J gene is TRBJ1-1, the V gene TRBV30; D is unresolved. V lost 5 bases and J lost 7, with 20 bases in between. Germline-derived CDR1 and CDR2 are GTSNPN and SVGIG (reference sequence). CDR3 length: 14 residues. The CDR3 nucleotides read TGTGCCTGGTTACCCCGGACCCGGGCAAGTGAAGCTTTCTTT. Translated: CAWLPRTRASEAFF.

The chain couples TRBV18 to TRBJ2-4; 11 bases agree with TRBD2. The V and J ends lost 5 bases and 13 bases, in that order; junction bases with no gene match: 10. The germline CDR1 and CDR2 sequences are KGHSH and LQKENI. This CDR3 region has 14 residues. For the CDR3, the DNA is TGTGCCAGCTCAAAAGGGACTAGCGGAGTTAACCAGTACTTC. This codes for CASSKGTSGVNQYF.

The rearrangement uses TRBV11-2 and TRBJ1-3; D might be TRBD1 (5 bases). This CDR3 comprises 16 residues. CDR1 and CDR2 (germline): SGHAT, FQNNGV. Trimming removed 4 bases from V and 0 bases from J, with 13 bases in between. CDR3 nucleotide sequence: TGTGCCAGCAGCTATTACCGGGACTCCTCTGGAAACACCATATATTTT. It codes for CASSYYRDSSGNTIYF.